These 20 T cell receptor beta chains share one sample of origin, sequenced in a study of T cell responses to AZD1222 COVID-19 vaccine. The repertoire was sequenced with immunoSEQ multiplex PCR; TCRdb's copy has only in-frame clones and lacks some. The data contain about 120,000 clones, approximately 83% of them singletons. Material: peripheral blood, obtained on day 0 of AZD1222 vaccination. The receptor source for this set is an adult in good health.

The chain joins TRBV30 to TRBJ2-1, with 11 bases fitting TRBD2. The CDR3 spans 17 residues. J lost 6 bases, V lost 0 bases, and 10 bases had no gene match. CDR1 and CDR2 from the germline V gene are GTSNPN and SVGIG (reference sequence). Here the CDR3 reads CAWSVHQLAGVGNEQFF. The CDR3 DNA reads as TGTGCCTGGAGTGTACACCAACTAGCGGGAGTAGGCAATGAGCAGTTCTTC.

The chain is built from TRBV30 and TRBJ1-1; D gene uncertain. Germline V lookup: CDR1 GTSNPN, CDR2 SVGIG (reference sequence). The CDR3 spans 11 residues. With 0 bases removed from V and 10 bases from J, the gap between germline ends came to 9 bases. The CDR3 loop is CAWSVSPGAFF. The CDR3 nucleotides are TGTGCCTGGAGTGTATCCCCGGGAGCTTTCTTT.

The J gene is TRBJ1-1, the V gene TRBV4-1; D might be TRBD1 (5 bases). V was cut by 1 base and J by 0 bases, with 9 bases left in between. There are 15 residues in the CDR3. Germline CDR1 is MGHRA and CDR2 is YSYEKL. In DNA form, the CDR3 reads TGCGCCAGCAGCCAAGGCAGGGCCCTGAACACTGAAGCTTTCTTT. Its translation is CASSQGRALNTEAFF.

The CDR3 spells CASSLDAGGPIEQFF. The CDR3 nucleotides are TGTGCCAGCAGCTTAGACGCGGGAGGGCCGATCGAGCAGTTCTTC. The V and J genes are TRBV7-2 and TRBJ2-1, with 9 bases matching TRBD2. The trim removed 1 base at V and 10 bases at J, leaving 8 bases unmatched. CDR3 length: 15 residues. The germline V gene encodes CDR1 SGHTA and CDR2 FQGNSA.

The chain recombines TRBV6-5 with TRBJ1-2, with 11 bases that match TRBD1. Looked up from germline, CDR1 is MNHEY and CDR2 is SVGAGI. The CDR3 has 15 residues. Losses at the gene ends were 2 bases for V and 5 bases for J; bases not matched to a gene: 4. The CDR3 protein is CASSYGQGARYGYTF. The CDR3 bases are TGTGCCAGCAGTTACGGACAGGGGGCGCGGTATGGCTACACCTTC.

This clone showed up just once. The V and J genes are TRBV3-1 (or the pseudogene TRBV3-2) and TRBJ2-1; 7 nucleotides line up with TRBD1. Germline V lookup: CDR1 LGHDT, CDR2 YNNKEL (reference sequence). This CDR3 is 14 amino acids long. Trimming took 2 bases from V and 5 from J; bases not matched to a gene: 3. CDR3 coding DNA: TGTGCCAGCAGCCAACGGGACAGTAACAATGAGCAGTTCTTC. It is translated as CASSQRDSNNEQFF.

The CDR3, as DNA: TGCAGTGTACAGGGGGCGTACGAGCAGTACTTC. The encoded protein is CSVQGAYEQYF. The chain is built from TRBV20-1 and TRBJ2-7; 9 bases align to TRBD1. With V trimmed by 7 bases and J by 4 bases, 2 bases remained unmatched. The CDR3 runs 11 residues. In germline, CDR1 is DFQATT, CDR2 SNEGSKA (reference sequence).

This chain joins TRBV4-3 and TRBJ2-7; TRBD2 is a possible D gene (5 bases). Germline-derived CDR1 and CDR2 are LGHNA and YSLEER. Trimming left V 0 bases short and J 2 bases short, with 11 bases between. The CDR3 is 15 residues long. The CDR3 here is CASSQDTGRTYEQYF. CDR3 DNA sequence: TGCGCCAGCAGCCAAGATACGGGAAGGACCTACGAGCAGTACTTC.

V is TRBV24-1 and J is TRBJ1-1; D not certain. The CDR3 loop spans 13 amino acids. The V gene lost 5 bases and the J gene lost 4 bases, with 10 bases spanning the gap. Germline V gives CDR1 KGHDR, CDR2 SFDVKD. The CDR3 loop reads CATSGQAGTEAFF. As DNA, the CDR3 is TGTGCCACCAGTGGTCAGGCCGGCACTGAAGCTTTCTTT.

The chain joins TRBV28 to TRBJ1-1; D gene unclear. With 2 bases removed from V and 10 bases from J, the gap between germline ends came to 11 bases. Germline loops: CDR1 MDHEN, CDR2 SYDVKM. This CDR3 contains 12 residues. The CDR3 DNA reads as TGTGCCAGCAGTTTACCCCCGAGTGGAGCTTTCTTT. Translated: CASSLPPSGAFF. Supplemented by reference TRBV28 and TRBJ1-1, the full variable domain reads DVKVTQSSRYLVKRTGEKVFLECVQDMDHENMFWYRQDPGLGLRLIYFSYDVKMKEKGDIPEGYSVSREKKERFSLILESASTNQTSMYLCASSLPPSGAFFGQGTRLTVV.

The V call is TRBV7-8, the J call TRBJ1-1; possible D gene TRBD1, 5 bases. Germline V gives CDR1 SGHVS, CDR2 FQNEAQ. This CDR3 comprises 14 residues. V was shortened by 8 bases and J by 1 base, with 14 bases between the two germline ends. This CDR3 is CASGGRVGNTEAFF. CDR3 DNA: TGTGCCAGCGGGGGGAGGGTAGGGAACACTGAAGCTTTCTTT.

The V call is TRBV4-1, the J call TRBJ2-1; 7 positions agree with TRBD2. This CDR3 spans 15 amino acids. The V segment lost 1 base and the J segment 6 bases; nucleotides outside the gene matches: 6. Germline CDR1 is MGHRA and CDR2 is YSYEKL. As DNA, the CDR3 is TGCGCCAGCAGCCAAGTGGTGGGAGGGTTCAATGAGCAGTTCTTC. This encodes CASSQVVGGFNEQFF.

The rearrangement joins TRBV6-1 to TRBJ1-5, with 7 nucleotides matching TRBD1. CDR1 is MNHNS, CDR2 SASEGT, per germline. This CDR3 region has 16 residues. V gave up 4 bases and J gave up 3 bases; unmatched junction bases: 9. CDR3 protein: CASSVMATGINQPQHF. The DNA of the CDR3 is TGTGCCAGCAGTGTTATGGCGACAGGGATCAATCAGCCCCAGCATTTT.

The chain is built from TRBV5-8 and TRBJ1-3; maybe TRBD1 (6 bases). CDR3 length equals 15 residues. Per germline, CDR1 SGHTS and CDR2 YDEGEE. Trimming left V 4 bases short and J 4 bases short, with 15 bases between. CDR3 coding DNA: TGTGCCAGCAGCCTGAGGGGGAACACCGGAAACACCATATATTTT. Protein sequence: CASSLRGNTGNTIYF.

The rearrangement uses TRBV5-1 and TRBJ1-6; 9 bases align to TRBD1. The ends lost 4 bases at V and 6 bases at J; junction bases unmatched: 5. This CDR3 region has 15 residues. Germline CDR1 and CDR2: SGHRS and YFSETQ. Here the CDR3 reads CASSIRTGANSPLHF. As DNA, the CDR3 is TGCGCCAGCAGCATACGGACAGGGGCTAATTCACCCCTCCACTTT.

The chain's CDR3 is CASKYAHEGRGFF. The CDR3 DNA is TGTGCCAGCAAGTACGCACACGAAGGTCGAGGGTTCTTC. The rearrangement links TRBV2 to TRBJ2-1; D remains unclear. The CDR3 is 13 amino acids. The germline V gene encodes CDR1 SNHLY and CDR2 FYNNEI. V was cut by 7 bases and J by 15 bases, with 22 bases left in between.

The genes are TRBV6-8 and TRBJ2-4; D possibly corresponds to TRBD2 (7 bases). Trimming took 8 bases from V and 5 from J, leaving 25 bases between them. The CDR3 is made up of 17 amino acids. Per the germline V gene, CDR1 is MNHGY and CDR2 is SAAAGT. This CDR3 is CASGHVLPGGGENIQYF. Written as DNA, the CDR3 is TGTGCCAGCGGCCACGTCCTTCCGGGGGGCGGAGAAAACATTCAGTACTTC.

The CDR3 DNA reads as TGTGCCAGCAGTTCTAGCGGGGGGGCCTTTGAGCAGTTCTTC. It yields the protein CASSSSGGAFEQFF. V gene TRBV7-2 combines with J gene TRBJ2-1; 12 bases are shared with TRBD2. The CDR3 runs 14 residues. Unmatched junction bases numbered 6, after V lost 6 bases and J lost 9 bases. The germline CDR1 and CDR2 sequences are SGHTA and FQGNSA.

The chain couples TRBV30 to TRBJ1-6; no definite D call. The CDR3 is 13 amino acids. The ends were cut back, 0 bases at V and 11 bases at J, with 11 bases in the middle. Looked up from germline, CDR1 is GTSNPN and CDR2 is SVGIG (reference sequence). CDR3 amino acids: CAWSVRPGPPLHF. The CDR3 nucleotides are TGTGCCTGGAGTGTACGGCCAGGTCCACCCCTCCACTTT.

The gene calls are TRBV12-3 or TRBV12-4 and TRBJ1-2, with 8 bases fitting TRBD1. The length of the CDR3 is 13 residues. V dropped 3 bases and J dropped 6; count of bases not matched to a gene: 3. The CDR3 sequence is CASSFRQGNGYTF. The CDR3 DNA reads TGTGCCAGCAGTTTCAGACAGGGGAATGGCTACACCTTC.